Shown below are 27 T cell receptor beta chains from a single sample sequenced in a study of shared clonotypes between healthy human individuals. Sequenced by immunoSEQ multiplex PCR; TCRdb stores in-frame clones only, minus some. The top ten hold about 13% of the sample, which has about 490,000 clones, roughly 80% seen once. Sequencing was done on a sample of PBMCs. All receptors come from a woman aged 40 to 50 in good health. Some clones in this sample may be carry-over from other donors' samples.

Notes on this clone: With only one base between it and a far larger clone, this is likely a read error. Other DNA sequences within the sample encode an identical CDR3. The gene calls are TRBV25-1 and TRBJ2-2; 12 positions match TRBD1. In germline, CDR1 is MGHDK, CDR2 SYGVNS. This CDR3 is 15 amino acids long. The DNA of the CDR3 is TGTGCCAGCAGGGGGACAGGGGGCGCTTCCGGGGAGCTGTTTTTC. Residues: CASRGTGGASGELFF.

V is TRBV15 and J is TRBJ1-5; D gene uncertain. Germline CDR1 LNHNV, CDR2 YYDKDF (reference sequence). The CDR3 is 15 residues long. Trimming pared 0 bases from V and 0 bases from J, leaving 6 bases between. DNA of the CDR3: TGTGCCACCAGCAGAGATAATCATAGCAATCAGCCCCAGCATTTT. This translates into CATSRDNHSNQPQHF. Using reference TRBV15 and TRBJ1-5 for the parts outside the CDR3, the full variable domain is DAMVIQNPRYQVTQFGKPVTLSCSQTLNHNVMYWYQQKSSQAPKLLFHYYDKDFNNEADTPDNFQSRRPNTSFCFLDIRSPGLGDTAMYLCATSRDNHSNQPQHFGDGTRLSIL.

This chain uses TRBV27 with TRBJ2-5; 8 nucleotides align to TRBD1. This CDR3 has 14 amino acids. The V and J ends lost 5 bases and 5 bases, in that order; junction bases with no gene match: 7. CDR1 is MNHEY, CDR2 SMNVEV, per germline (reference sequence). The CDR3 protein is CASSTTRGLETQYF. In nucleotides, the CDR3 is TGTGCCAGCAGTACAACCAGGGGGCTTGAGACCCAGTACTTC.

This clone has just a few counts. In the same sample, other DNA sequences code for this CDR3. The V and J genes are TRBV18 and TRBJ1-2; TRBD1 agrees at 10 bases. With 3 bases clipped from V and 4 bases from J, the junction kept 2 bases outside the gene matches. CDR1 is KGHSH and CDR2 is LQKENI in the germline V gene. This CDR3 comprises 14 residues. The CDR3, as DNA: TGTGCCAGCTCACCGAGGGACAGGGGCTATGGCTACACCTTC. Translation gives CASSPRDRGYGYTF.

The chain has TRBV5-1 and TRBJ1-1; a possible D gene is TRBD1 (6 bases). This CDR3 has 13 amino acids. The V end was cut by 0 bases, the J end by 3 bases, with 6 bases between. From germline, CDR1 is SGHRS and CDR2 YFSETQ. The CDR3 bases are TGCGCCAGCAGCTTGGGACAGGACACTGAAGCTTTCTTT. Its translation is CASSLGQDTEAFF. Full variable domain (rest looked up from reference TRBV5-1 and TRBJ1-1): KAGVTQTPRYLIKTRGQQVTLSCSPISGHRSVSWYQQTPGQGLQFLFEYFSETQRNKGNFPGRFSGRQFSNSRSEMNVSTLELGDSALYLCASSLGQDTEAFFGQGTRLTVV.

The rearrangement uses TRBV11-2 and TRBJ2-1, with 8 bases aligning to TRBD2. This CDR3 region has 15 residues. V lost 5 bases and J lost 2; bases outside the gene matches: 5. Germline CDR1 is SGHAT and CDR2 is FQNNGV. The CDR3 protein is CASSGGLVAYNEQFF. In DNA, the CDR3 is TGTGCCAGCAGCGGGGGACTAGTCGCCTACAATGAGCAGTTCTTC. Full variable domain (rest looked up from reference TRBV11-2 and TRBJ2-1): EAGVAQSPRYKIIEKRQSVAFWCNPISGHATLYWYQQILGQGPKLLIQFQNNGVVDDSQLPKDRFSAERLKGVDSTLKIQPAKLEDSAVYLCASSGGLVAYNEQFFGPGTRLTVL.

The chain is built from TRBV9 and TRBJ2-2, with D unclear. The germline V and J ends were trimmed by 0 bases and 4 bases, with 7 bases remaining between them. This CDR3 contains 14 residues. Germline V gene sequence: CDR1 SGDLS, CDR2 YYNGEE. CDR3 bases: TGTGCCAGCAGCGTAGTGGCTACCACCGGGGAGCTGTTTTTT. Its protein is CASSVVATTGELFF.

To note about this clone: A far larger clone is only one base removed, so a read error is likely. Different DNA sequences within this sample yield the same CDR3. This rearrangement joins TRBV29-1 to TRBJ1-1; possibly TRBD1 for D (5 bases). Germline V gene sequence: CDR1 SQVTM, CDR2 ANQGSEA. The length of the CDR3 is 14 residues. As DNA, the CDR3 is TGCAGCGTTGTTAATCCAGGGATGAACACTGAAGCTCTCTTT. Protein: CSVVNPGMNTEALF.

The gene calls are TRBV19 and TRBJ1-1, with 8 bases aligning to TRBD1. V lost 5 bases and J lost 0; bases outside the gene matches: 5. Germline CDR1 reads LNHDA; CDR2 reads SQIVND (reference sequence). This CDR3 spans 15 amino acids. CDR3 bases: TGTGCCAGTAGTTCGACAGGGGTAATGAACACTGAAGCTTTCTTT. Translated: CASSSTGVMNTEAFF.

The table lists this clone with a count of one. The chain joins TRBV7-9 to TRBJ2-3, with D possibly matching TRBD2 (5 bases). Trimming took off 3 bases at V and 8 bases at J, with 15 bases between the two ends. CDR3 length: 14 residues. The germline V gene has CDR1 SEHNR and CDR2 FQNEAQ (reference sequence). CDR3 in amino acids: CASSFRGSDGTQYF. In nucleotides, the CDR3 is TGTGCCAGCAGCTTCCGGGGTAGCGATGGTACGCAGTATTTT.

The chain couples TRBV4-2 to TRBJ2-5, with TRBD2 matching 10 bases. The V and J ends lost 4 bases and 5 bases, in that order; junction bases with no gene match: 16. The CDR3 has 18 amino acids. The germline V gene has CDR1 LGHNA and CDR2 YNFKEQ. CDR3: CASSRPLATSGRGETQYF. The CDR3 coding sequence is TGTGCCAGCAGCCGCCCGCTGGCGACTAGCGGGCGGGGGGAGACCCAGTACTTC.

The chain recombines TRBV7-3 with TRBJ2-4; D possibly corresponds to TRBD2 (5 bases). The V gene lost 2 bases and the J gene lost 14 bases, with 16 bases spanning the gap. This CDR3 has 13 amino acids. The germline gives CDR1 SGHTA, CDR2 FQGTGA. The CDR3 sequence is CASSLSPGDQEYF. The CDR3 bases are TGTGCCAGCAGCTTATCCCCCGGGGATCAGGAGTACTTC.

This chain links TRBV9 with TRBJ2-7; D is perhaps TRBD1 (5 bases). V was cut by 0 bases and J by 6 bases, with 10 bases left in between. The CDR3 is made up of 13 amino acids. Germline V lookup: CDR1 SGDLS, CDR2 YYNGEE. CDR3 protein: CASSVAIRGEQYF. The CDR3 DNA reads TGTGCCAGCAGCGTAGCTATAAGGGGCGAGCAGTACTTC.

The chain recombines TRBV9 with TRBJ2-5, with 11 positions matching TRBD2. The CDR3 loop spans 18 amino acids. CDR1 SGDLS and CDR2 YYNGEE come from the germline V gene. V lost 1 base and J lost 5; bases outside the gene matches: 13. The CDR3 DNA follows: TGTGCCAGCAGCGTAACGGGACTAGCGGCACTACCGTGGGAGACCCAGTACTTC. Translating gives CASSVTGLAALPWETQYF.

This clone turned up a few times. A far larger clone lies a single base away; this is likely a read error. The identical CDR3 is also encoded by other nucleotide sequences in the sample. The J gene is TRBJ1-1, the V gene TRBV19; 7 nucleotides match TRBD1. Trimming removed 9 bases from V and 2 bases from J; junction bases left unmatched: 9. Germline lookup yields CDR1 LNHDA and CDR2 SQIVND (reference sequence). CDR3 size: 14 residues. CDR3 loop: CASTLTGLNTEAFF. CDR3 DNA sequence: TGTGCCAGCACTCTGACAGGGCTTAACACTGAAGCTTTCTTT.

In the case of this clone: A far larger clone is just one base off, so this is likely a read error. Other DNA sequences in this specimen translate into the identical CDR3. J is TRBJ2-5 and V is TRBV30; the D call may be TRBD1 or TRBD2 (5 bases each). The CDR3 has 16 residues. Trimming left V 5 bases short and J 4 bases short, with 23 bases between. From germline, CDR1 is GTSNPN and CDR2 SVGIG (reference sequence). CDR3 bases: TGTGCCTGGGCCCTTGATGGGGGAGCTATTGGAGAGACCCAGTACTTC. It is translated as CAWALDGGAIGETQYF.

J is TRBJ1-3 and V is TRBV28; D ambiguous. The V gene lost 2 bases and the J gene lost 1 base, with 15 bases spanning the gap. Germline CDR1 MDHEN, CDR2 SYDVKM. CDR3 length equals 17 residues. CDR3: CASSLSWRGGSGNTIYF. CDR3 sequence (DNA): TGTGCCAGCAGTTTAAGTTGGCGGGGAGGGTCTGGAAACACCATATATTTT. Variable domain in full (rest from reference TRBV28 and TRBJ1-3): DVKVTQSSRYLVKRTGEKVFLECVQDMDHENMFWYRQDPGLGLRLIYFSYDVKMKEKGDIPEGYSVSREKKERFSLILESASTNQTSMYLCASSLSWRGGSGNTIYFGEGSWLTVV.

The chain carries TRBV11-2 and TRBJ2-7; no firm D call. Germline V gene data show CDR1 as SGHAT and CDR2 as FQNNGV. The CDR3 has 12 residues. V gave up 0 bases and J gave up 7 bases, with 7 bases separating them. The CDR3 reads CASSLEGPEQYF. CDR3 bases: TGTGCCAGCAGCTTAGAGGGTCCGGAGCAGTACTTC.

This chain connects TRBV28 to TRBJ2-5, with a tentative D call TRBD2 (5 bases). The J call may be mistaken, given a closer DNA end match to TRBJ2-7. The V gene's germline CDR1 is MDHEN and CDR2 SYDVKM. The CDR3 spans 14 residues. The CDR3 nucleotides are TGTGCCACCAGCATATGGGCGGGCCCCTACGAGCAGTACTTC. It encodes CATSIWAGPYEQYF.

This clone was counted only a few times. This sequence joins TRBV5-1 and TRBJ2-2, with D possibly matching TRBD2 (6 bases). Germline V gene data show CDR1 as SGHRS and CDR2 as YFSETQ. The V end lost 0 bases, the J end lost 7 bases, and 22 bases lay between the germline ends. The CDR3 is 18 amino acids. The CDR3 reads CASSLVRDGLTTGGELFF. For the CDR3, the DNA is TGCGCCAGCAGCTTGGTTCGGGACGGACTAACTACTGGCGGGGAGCTGTTTTTT.

This chain uses TRBV5-1 with TRBJ2-5; the D gene is possibly TRBD1 (5 bases). Germline V CDR1 and CDR2: SGHRS, YFSETQ. The CDR3 totals 15 residues. V shed 0 bases and J shed 5 bases, with 14 bases lying between them. CDR3 DNA: TGCGCCAGCAGCTTGGGGAACAGGCTCAGGGAGACCCAGTACTTC. Translation: CASSLGNRLRETQYF.

This chain joins TRBV10-1 and TRBJ2-1; D unresolved. The CDR3 extends over 11 amino acids. With 5 bases removed from V and 8 bases from J, the gap between germline ends came to 7 bases. Germline V lookup: CDR1 WNHNN, CDR2 SYGVQD (reference sequence). The CDR3 DNA sequence: TGCGCCAGCAGTAAAGGGTATGAGCAGTTCTTC. Translating gives CASSKGYEQFF.

The V gene is TRBV14, the J gene TRBJ2-3; D not certain. There are 16 residues in the CDR3. Trimming left V 0 bases short and J 1 base short, with 11 bases between. Germline CDR1 SGHDN, CDR2 FVKESK. The CDR3: CASSQDLGIGTDTQYF. The CDR3 DNA sequence: TGTGCCAGCAGCCAAGATTTGGGCATCGGCACAGATACGCAGTATTTT. Full variable domain (outside the CDR3, taken from reference TRBV14 and TRBJ2-3): EAGVTQFPSHSVIEKGQTVTLRCDPISGHDNLYWYRRVMGKEIKFLLHFVKESKQDESGMPNNRFLAERTGGTYSTLKVQPAELEDSGVYFCASSQDLGIGTDTQYFGPGTRLTVL.

V gene TRBV7-9 combines with J gene TRBJ2-2; TRBD2 aligns across 9 bases. The CDR3 contains 15 residues. Germline V CDR1 and CDR2: SEHNR, FQNEAQ (reference sequence). V was pared by 6 bases and J by 7 bases, with 9 bases of the junction left unmatched. CDR3 DNA sequence: TGTGCCAGCAGTACGGCAGCGGGAGGTGACGGGGAGCTGTTTTTT. It yields the protein CASSTAAGGDGELFF.

V and J are TRBV5-4 and TRBJ2-7, with D unclear. The germline CDR1 and CDR2 sequences are SGHNT and YYREEE (reference sequence). This CDR3 is built from 15 residues. Deletions cut 4 bases from V and 1 base from J, with 15 bases between. In DNA, the CDR3 is TGTGCCAGCAGCCCGACTCCCCTGGGGTCCTACGAGCAGTACTTC. It translates to CASSPTPLGSYEQYF.

V gene TRBV5-4 combines with J gene TRBJ1-5; D unresolved. V was cut by 3 bases and J by 3 bases, with 16 bases left in between. CDR1 is SGHNT, CDR2 YYREEE, per germline (reference sequence). The CDR3 extends over 16 amino acids. The DNA for the CDR3 is TGTGCCAGCAGCTCGGACCCCAACAGTTCCAATCAGCCCCAGCATTTT. This sequence encodes CASSSDPNSSNQPQHF.

The chain links TRBV7-9 to TRBJ1-1, with D hard to call. From germline, CDR1 is SEHNR and CDR2 FQNEAQ (reference sequence). The CDR3 length is 12 residues. Trimming removed 8 bases from V and 3 bases from J, with 10 bases in between. The CDR3 nucleotides are TGTGCCAGCGGACCCGCGGACACTGAAGCTTTCTTT. This sequence encodes CASGPADTEAFF.